This T cell receptor beta chain came from a study of blood T cell repertoires in COVID-19 (dated by TCRdb to the early 2020s). Context from the whole study: Collaborator samples came from the United States, Italy and Spain and covered acute and convalescent phases of COVID-19. A de-identified subject ID, COVID-19 status, age in years and sex were almost always included in the sample metadata. The material from the prospective study consisted of cDNA or gDNA derived from T cells, B-cell-depleted T cells, or PBMCs. Where HLA class I and class II types were available, the types were taken from metadata supplied by the sample provider, not from assay-based typing. The repertoires were released in a freely available public database meant as a resource for research on the immune response to SARS-CoV-2. The dataset comprised deeply sampled blood TCRbeta repertoires from subjects exposed to, actively infected with, or recovered from COVID-19. Samples were obtained from the ongoing ImmuneRACE study (first 160 participants) and from 1,254 subjects provided by 6 global collaborators.

Broader findings and caveats from the paper: Clinical and demographic metadata were provided uncurated, with the amount varying by source and participant.

Counted from cysteine to phenylalanine, this CDR3 has 15 amino acids. The only DNA kept is the CDR3, 45 bases in frame from the first base. Relative to germline, V is missing 2 bases and J is missing 8 bases, with 6 bases of the junction outside any gene match. CDR1 and CDR2 are drawn from the germline V gene: SGHDT, YYEEEE. Each collaborating institution followed its own protocols to collect whole blood in K2EDTA tubes. Collaborator samples were shipped for TCRbeta analysis as frozen whole blood, isolated PBMCs, or DNA extracted from either sample type. Concerning this clone: The target of this receptor is not known. Base qualities are not provided; no much larger clone lies one nucleotide away.

TCRbeta CDR3 regions were amplified from genomic DNA by means of the immunoSEQ Assay, a bias-controlled multiplex PCR. Turning to the authors' computational methods: Within the assay, amplification of reference gene primers was used to estimate how many nucleated cells each sample contained. To quantify the absolute abundance of each unique TCRbeta CDR3 rearrangement, sequence reads were collapsed and filtered. For each sample, productive Simpson clonality was calculated as the square root of Simpson's diversity index over productive rearrangements. TCRdb retrieved this table from immuneACCESS and kept in-frame rearrangements only. Not all clones are present; in checked studies, unresolved V genes account for under half, and no reason is known for the remainder. That table is the source of V, J and clone size, and D and trimming were worked out from the DNA. The sample table lists fewer than 200,000 clones, 76% of them with a count of one. The biggest ten clones account for 3.5% to 4.5% of the sample.

This receptor was identified in a woman of 80 years or more with acute or convalescent COVID-19. Material: peripheral blood. The V and J genes are TRBV5-6 and TRBJ2-2; a stretch of 10 junction bases matches TRBD2. Read as DNA, the sequence is TGTGCCAGCAGCTTTCTAGCGGGAGTAGGAGGGGAGCTGTTTTTT. Its protein reads: CASSFLAGVGGELFF.